This T cell receptor beta chain emerged from a study of blood T cell repertoires in COVID-19. This table comes from immunoSEQ multiplex PCR, and its TCRdb copy is limited to in-frame clones, with some not included. The sample holds about 120,000 clones, 85% seen once. The ends were cut back, 3 bases at V and 8 bases at J, with 14 bases in the middle. The CDR3 is made up of 13 amino acids. CDR1 is SGDLS, CDR2 YYNGEE, per germline. The receptor comes from a man older than 75 with active or convalescent COVID-19. The chain recombines TRBV9 with TRBJ1-2; possible D gene TRBD1, 5 bases. Sequencing was done on a sample of peripheral blood. Here the CDR3 DNA reads TGTGCCAGCAGCGCCCGGGACTCGCGGGGCTACACCTTC. The encoded protein is CASSARDSRGYTF.